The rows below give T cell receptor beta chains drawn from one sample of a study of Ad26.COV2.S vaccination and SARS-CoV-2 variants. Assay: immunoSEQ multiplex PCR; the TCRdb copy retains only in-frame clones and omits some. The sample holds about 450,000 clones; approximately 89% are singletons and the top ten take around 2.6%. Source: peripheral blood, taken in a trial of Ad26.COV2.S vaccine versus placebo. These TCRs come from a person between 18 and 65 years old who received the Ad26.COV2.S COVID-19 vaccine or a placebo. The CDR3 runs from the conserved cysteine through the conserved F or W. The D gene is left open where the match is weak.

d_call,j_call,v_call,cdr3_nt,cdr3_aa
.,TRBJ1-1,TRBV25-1,TGTGCCAGCAGTGCCCGTAGAGTCGGCTCTGAAGCTTTCTTT,CASSARRVGSEAFF
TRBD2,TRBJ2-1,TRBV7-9,TGTGCCAGCAGCTTCCTTGGACTAGCGTACAATGAGCAGTTCTTC,CASSFLGLAYNEQFF
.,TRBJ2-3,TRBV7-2,TGTGCCAGCAGCTCCTACCCAGATACGCAGTATTTT,CASSSYPDTQYF
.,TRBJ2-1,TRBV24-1,TGTGCCACCAGTGAGGGTAGCAGCAATGAGCAGTTCTTC,CATSEGSSNEQFF
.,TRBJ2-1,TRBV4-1,TGCGCCAGCAGCCAAGATCTGGCGTCGCCTTACAATGAGCAGTTCTTC,CASSQDLASPYNEQFF
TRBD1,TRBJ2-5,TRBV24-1,TGTGCCACCAGTGATTCCTTGACAGGGGCGTTTGGAGAGACCCAGTACTTC,CATSDSLTGAFGETQYF
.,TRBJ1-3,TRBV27,TGTGCCAGCAGTTTACGGCGGGGTATCGGAAACACCATATATTTT,CASSLRRGIGNTIYF
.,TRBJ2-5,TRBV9,TGTGCCAGCAGCGTAGCTACAAGGGGAGCGGGAGAGACCCAGTACTTC,CASSVATRGAGETQYF
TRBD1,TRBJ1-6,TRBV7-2,TGTGCCAGCAGCTGGACAGGGGGCGTTTATAATTCACCCCTCCACTTT,CASSWTGGVYNSPLHF
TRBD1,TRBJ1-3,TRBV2,TGTGCCAGCATGAGGGGGCACTCCGGAAACACCATATATTTT,CASMRGHSGNTIYF
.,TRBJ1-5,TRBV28,TGTGCCAGCAGTTATAATCAGCCCCAGCATTTT,CASSYNQPQHF
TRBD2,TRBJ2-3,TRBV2,TGTGCCTGTAGTCCAGGACTAGCGGGGGGGCCCTCCCCAGATACGCAGTATTTT,CACSPGLAGGPSPDTQYF
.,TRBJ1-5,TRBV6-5,TGTGCCAGCAGCCAAGGGCCGCAGCCCCAGCATTTT,CASSQGPQPQHF
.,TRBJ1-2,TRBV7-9,TGTGCCAGCACCACCCTCGGAGGGGGAGGGTATGGCTACACCTTC,CASTTLGGGGYGYTF
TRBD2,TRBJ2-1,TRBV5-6,TGTGCCAGCACGATGCCGGGACTAGCGGGAGAAGATGAGCAGTTCTTC,CASTMPGLAGEDEQFF
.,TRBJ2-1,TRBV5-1,TGCGCCAGCACTCGTCAAGTTACGTACGATGAGCAGTTCTTC,CASTRQVTYDEQFF
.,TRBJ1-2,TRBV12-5,TGTGCTAGTGGGGACAGCCCAAGGTATGGCTACACCTTC,CASGDSPRYGYTF
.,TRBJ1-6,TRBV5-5,TGTGCCAGCAGCCACTATCCGGGCGGGGCCGATAATTCACCCCTCCACTTT,CASSHYPGGADNSPLHF
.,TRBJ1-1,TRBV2,TGTGCCAGCAGTGAAGGCGGAATGAACACTGAAGCTTTCTTT,CASSEGGMNTEAFF
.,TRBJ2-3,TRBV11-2,TGTGCCAGCAGCTTACGGAGGTTGGGCACAGATACGCAGTATTTT,CASSLRRLGTDTQYF